This T cell receptor beta chain is from a study of blood T cell repertoires in COVID-19. TCRdb keeps only in-frame clones here, not all; method: immunoSEQ multiplex PCR. The sample includes 250,000 or so clones, approximately 90% of them seen just once. Germline V gene sequence: CDR1 SGHAT, CDR2 FQNNGV. The ends lost 3 bases at V and 6 bases at J; junction bases unmatched: 4. The CDR3 contains 14 residues. The receptor comes from a man aged 45-60 years who had been exposed to COVID-19. Sequencing input: PBMCs or T cells enriched from blood (not recorded which). The chain joins TRBV11-2 to TRBJ2-2; TRBD1 matches 7 bases. CDR3 sequence reads: CASSFRQGAGELFF. The CDR3 DNA reads TGTGCCAGCAGCTTTAGACAGGGCGCCGGGGAGCTGTTTTTT.